This T cell receptor beta chain was identified in a study of neoadjuvant anti-PD-1 for oral cavity cancer. About the research overall: Around day 43, patients without progression received a fourth nivolumab dose before surgery.

PBMC libraries mostly used about 450 ng of input genomic DNA, with six replicates per sample. Repertoires were generated with immunoSEQ multiplex PCR, while TCRdb's copy carries only in-frame clones and drops some. The data contain 9,800 or so clones, over 60% of them singletons. Study results and caveats: Pretreatment Treg/Th17 ratio correlated inversely with post-treatment tumor clonality.

With respect to this clone: Its antigen is unidentified.

Documented time point: after neoadjuvant nivolumab, at surgical resection. Blood cells were analyzed directly, without culture or expansion. The origin of this receptor is a person aged 35 to 85 with oral cavity squamous cell carcinoma. This sample comprised PBMCs, obtained after nivolumab (anti-PD-1) treatment.

CDR3 sequence (DNA): TGTGCCTGGATTGGCGGCTACAATGAGCAGTTCTTC. As protein: CAWIGGYNEQFF. The gene calls are TRBV30 and TRBJ2-1, with no clear D. The CDR3 sequence is 12 residues long. The ends were cut back, 4 bases at V and 3 bases at J, with 7 bases in the middle. CDR1 and CDR2 from the germline V gene are GTSNPN and SVGIG (reference sequence).